This paragraph covers one TCR beta chain sequence. Its antigen target is currently unknown. It has no much larger one-base neighbor in the sample; base qualities were not kept. This specimen comes from a study of early T cells in non-severe SARS-CoV-2 infection (dated by TCRdb to the early 2020s). At the level of the whole study: Because TCR sequencing relied on bulk RNA taken from unsorted whole blood, pairing of alpha and beta chains was not possible.

To prepare the library, 5' RACE was applied. The listed sequencing device is NextSeq 500. The TCR library protocol attached unique molecular identifiers to individual cDNA molecules to correct for sequencing error and PCR bias. Sequencing covered both TCR alpha and beta chains, and within each sample the abundances of alpha and beta sequences were tightly co-correlated. Concerning the study's data processing: V gene, J gene and CDR3 annotation of TCR sequences was performed with Decombinator V4. Expanded TCRs were defined as changing significantly between any two time points under a Poisson model with p below 0.0001. TCR abundances were normalised to the total number of TCRs sequenced per sample and were expressed as counts per million. VDJdb, accessed 1 November 2021, was searched for CMV, EBV and SARS-CoV-2 annotated TCRs, with TCRs annotated for multiple antigens excluded. In-frame beta chains were kept once TCRdb had trimmed the public reads at Q25 with fastp and called clones with MiXCR. Rows with one shared CDR3 protein collapse into an entry with the most common genes and DNA. The V and J calls were not made by the authors but by TCRdb's processing. The sample records around 100,000 distinct CDR3 sequences, roughly 15% of which are singletons. The top ten clones comprise roughly 1.3% of the sample.

The study was a case-control design nested within a healthcare worker cohort in London, UK, with weekly nasopharyngeal swab PCR tests and blood sampling. Healthcare workers were recruited during the week of the UK lockdown, between 23 and 31 March 2020, and followed weekly for up to about 15 weeks. Broad study findings and their caveats: Matching against VDJdb was skewed toward anti-spike CD8 responses, likely underestimated virus-specific expansions, and missed private and CD4 specificities.

The sequencing input was whole blood. The sequence came from an adult who was a healthcare worker with PCR-confirmed SARS-CoV-2 infection or an uninfected control (not recorded which).

The base sequence is TGTGCCAGCAGCGTTAGGGACTTTACGGGGGAGACCCAGTACTTC. It is translated as CASSVRDFTGETQYF. In this chain, TRBV9 is recombined with TRBJ2-5; TRBD2 is a possible D gene, resting on 6 matching bases. Taken from the germline V gene, the CDR1 and CDR2 loops are SGDLS and YYNGEE. From the cysteine through the phenylalanine, the CDR3 covers 15 amino acids. Solely the CDR3 DNA is kept, with 45 bases framed from the first base. A distance of 16 bases separates the germline ends of V and J, which lose 2 bases and 5 bases respectively.